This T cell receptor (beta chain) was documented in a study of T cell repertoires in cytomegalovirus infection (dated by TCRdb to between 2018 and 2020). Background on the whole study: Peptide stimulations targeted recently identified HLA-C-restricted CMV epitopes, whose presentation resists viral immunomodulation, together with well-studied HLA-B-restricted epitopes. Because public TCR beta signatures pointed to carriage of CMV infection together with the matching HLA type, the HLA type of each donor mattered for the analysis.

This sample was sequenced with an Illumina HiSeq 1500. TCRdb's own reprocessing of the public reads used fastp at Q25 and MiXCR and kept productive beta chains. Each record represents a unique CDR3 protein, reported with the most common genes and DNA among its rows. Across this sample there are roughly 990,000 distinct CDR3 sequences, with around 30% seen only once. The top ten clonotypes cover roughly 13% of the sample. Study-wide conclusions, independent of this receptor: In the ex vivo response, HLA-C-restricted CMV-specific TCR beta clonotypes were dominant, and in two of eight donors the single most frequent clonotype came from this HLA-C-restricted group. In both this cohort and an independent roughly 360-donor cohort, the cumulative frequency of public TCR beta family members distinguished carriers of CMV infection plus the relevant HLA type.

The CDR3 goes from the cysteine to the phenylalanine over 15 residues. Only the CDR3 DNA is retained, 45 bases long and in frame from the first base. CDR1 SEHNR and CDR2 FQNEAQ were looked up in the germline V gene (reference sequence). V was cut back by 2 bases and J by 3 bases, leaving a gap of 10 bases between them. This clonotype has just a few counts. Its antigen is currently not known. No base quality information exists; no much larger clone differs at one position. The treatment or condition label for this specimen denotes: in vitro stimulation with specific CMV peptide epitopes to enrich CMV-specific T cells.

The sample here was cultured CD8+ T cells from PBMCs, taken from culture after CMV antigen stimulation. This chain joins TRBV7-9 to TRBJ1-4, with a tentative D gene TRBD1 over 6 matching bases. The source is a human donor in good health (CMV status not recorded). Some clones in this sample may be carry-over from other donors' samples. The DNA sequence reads TGTGCCAGCAGCTTACGGGGGCAGGCTAATGAAAAACTGTTTTTT. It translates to CASSLRGQANEKLFF.